The 26 T cell receptor beta chains in this list originate from one sample, sequenced in a study of blood T cell repertoires in COVID-19. Produced via immunoSEQ multiplex PCR; TCRdb's table is partial and in-frame only. The sample has fewer than 200,000 clones, approximately 84% seen once. Sequencing was carried out using PBMCs or T cells enriched from blood (not recorded which). The receptors come from a woman between 40 and 55 years old with acute COVID-19.

The chain recombines TRBV27 with TRBJ1-2; 7 bases match TRBD1. There are 14 residues in the CDR3. J gave up 5 bases and V 5 bases, and 8 bases lay outside the gene matches. In germline, CDR1 is MNHEY, CDR2 SMNVEV (reference sequence). The CDR3 DNA is TGTGCCAGCAGTCCCACTCCGGGACAGTATGGCTACACCTTC. Its protein product is CASSPTPGQYGYTF.

This clone was seen once. The gene calls are TRBV7-3 and TRBJ2-2; maybe TRBD2 (6 bases). Germline values: CDR1 SGHTA, CDR2 FQGTGA. Trimming took off 4 bases at V and 6 bases at J, with 15 bases between the two ends. The CDR3 covers 15 residues. Written as DNA, the CDR3 is TGTGCCAGCAGCTCCGTGAAAGGGGAGGCCGGGGAGCTGTTTTTT. Its translation is CASSSVKGEAGELFF. The entire variable domain, with the rest obtained from reference TRBV7-3 and TRBJ2-2, is as follows: GAGVSQTPSNKVTEKGKYVELRCDPISGHTALYWYRQSLGQGPEFLIYFQGTGAADDSGLPNDRFFAVRPEGSVSTLKIQRTERGDSAVYLCASSSVKGEAGELFFGEGSRLTVL.

This rearrangement joins TRBV19 to TRBJ2-3; 10 bases line up with TRBD2. V shed 4 bases, J shed 0 bases, and the junction held 4 bases outside the gene matches. The V gene's germline CDR1 is LNHDA and CDR2 SQIVND (reference sequence). This CDR3 comprises 16 residues. The CDR3 loop reads CASSTPSGGSTDTQYF. The DNA of the CDR3 is TGTGCCAGTAGTACCCCTAGCGGGGGAAGCACAGATACGCAGTATTTT.

The chain carries TRBV29-1 and TRBJ2-1, with D tentatively TRBD2 (5 bases). The CDR3 has 14 amino acids. The V gene lost 7 bases and the J gene lost 4 bases, with 17 bases spanning the gap. Germline loops: CDR1 SQVTM, CDR2 ANQGSEA. The CDR3, as DNA: TGCAGCGGCTGGTGGAGAGGGCCATACAATGAGCAGTTCTTC. This sequence encodes CSGWWRGPYNEQFF.

The chain links TRBV6-4 to TRBJ2-1; 7 nucleotides line up with TRBD1. The CDR3 loop spans 13 amino acids. CDR1 is MRHNA and CDR2 is SNTAGT in the germline V gene. The V and J ends lost 0 bases and 7 bases, in that order; junction bases with no gene match: 0. CDR3 loop: CASSDSDRNEQFF. DNA of the CDR3: TGTGCCAGCAGTGACTCGGACAGGAATGAGCAGTTCTTC.

This rearrangement joins TRBV15 to TRBJ1-2; 9 nucleotides agree with TRBD1. Germline lookup yields CDR1 LNHNV and CDR2 YYDKDF (reference sequence). This CDR3 is built from 16 residues. V shed 5 bases, J shed 2 bases, and the junction held 9 bases outside the gene matches. The CDR3 region is CATSLRQGVGNYGYTF. CDR3 coding DNA: TGTGCCACCAGCCTTCGACAGGGGGTGGGCAACTATGGCTACACCTTC.

The chain links TRBV5-1 to TRBJ2-6; no reliable D call. This CDR3 contains 14 residues. Trimming took off 4 bases at V and 0 bases at J, with 5 bases between the two ends. In germline, CDR1 is SGHRS, CDR2 YFSETQ. CDR3: CASSADSGANVLTF. Here the CDR3 DNA reads TGCGCCAGCAGCGCAGACTCTGGGGCCAACGTCCTGACTTTC.

This chain joins TRBV20-1 and TRBJ2-1; TRBD1 matches at 7 bases. The germline V gene encodes CDR1 DFQATT and CDR2 SNEGSKA (reference sequence). V shed 5 bases, J shed 10 bases, and the junction held 5 bases outside the gene matches. CDR3 length equals 11 residues. CDR3 coding DNA: TGCAGTGCTGCTGACAGGGACGAGCAGTTCTTC. Protein product: CSAADRDEQFF.

This chain connects TRBV4-2 to TRBJ1-5, with D possibly matching TRBD1 (6 bases). The CDR3 totals 15 residues. The V gene's germline CDR1 is LGHNA and CDR2 YNFKEQ. V lost 0 bases and J lost 6, with 12 bases in between. CDR3 nucleotide sequence: TGTGCCAGCAGCCAAGATGCCGGGGGGCCTCAGCCCCAGCATTTT. Translated, it gives CASSQDAGGPQPQHF.

This chain connects TRBV5-1 to TRBJ2-5; 7 bases map to TRBD1. CDR1 and CDR2 (germline): SGHRS, YFSETQ. The length of the CDR3 is 14 residues. After removal of 7 bases from V and 1 base from J, the junction contained 7 bases not matched to a gene. The CDR3 here is CASGTGTAQETQYF. CDR3 nucleotide sequence: TGCGCCAGCGGAACCGGGACAGCCCAAGAGACCCAGTACTTC.

The V and J genes are TRBV9 and TRBJ2-3; D is uncertain. The V gene lost 0 bases and the J gene lost 0 bases, with 5 bases spanning the gap. Per germline, CDR1 SGDLS and CDR2 YYNGEE. This CDR3 spans 14 amino acids. The CDR3 loop is CASSVGPSTDTQYF. DNA of the CDR3: TGTGCCAGCAGCGTAGGGCCTAGCACAGATACGCAGTATTTT.

This clone was seen only once. This rearrangement joins TRBV27 to TRBJ2-3, with TRBD2 matching over 10 bases. Trimming took 5 bases from V and 1 from J; bases not matched to a gene: 6. CDR3 length: 16 residues. Germline CDR1 and CDR2: MNHEY and SMNVEV (reference sequence). The CDR3 here is CASSPSGTSGTDTQYF. CDR3 coding DNA: TGTGCCAGCAGTCCATCCGGGACTAGCGGCACAGATACGCAGTATTTT.

This clone was seen only once. In DNA, the CDR3 is TGTGCCAGCAGCCTCAACCCCGGGAGCACAGATACGCAGTATTTT. It translates to CASSLNPGSTDTQYF. The chain joins TRBV13 to TRBJ2-3; D gene ambiguous. Trimming stripped 5 bases from V and 0 bases from J, with 12 bases between. The length of the CDR3 is 15 residues. Germline-derived CDR1 and CDR2 are PRHDT and FYEKMQ (reference sequence).

The chain employs TRBV21-1 and TRBJ1-2; TRBD1, the D gene given by the table, was not confirmed from the DNA. TRBV21-1 represents a pseudogene. This CDR3 is built from 14 residues. The CDR3 nucleotides read TGTGCCGGCTCTCGGGGACAGGGGAACTATGGCTACACCTTC. Translating gives CAGSRGQGNYGYTF.

The gene calls are TRBV11-2 and TRBJ2-1; no definite D call. V was cut by 6 bases and J by 0 bases, with 9 bases left in between. CDR3 size: 14 residues. Germline assignment: CDR1 SGHAT and CDR2 FQNNGV. The CDR3 is CASSQRSSYNEQFF. The CDR3 coding sequence is TGTGCCAGCAGTCAGCGAAGCTCCTACAATGAGCAGTTCTTC.

The rearrangement uses TRBV4-1 and TRBJ1-6; tentatively, D is TRBD1 (6 bases). The V end was cut by 0 bases, the J end by 7 bases, with 16 bases between. There are 17 residues in the CDR3. The germline V gene has CDR1 MGHRA and CDR2 YSYEKL. The CDR3 DNA sequence: TGCGCCAGCAGCCAAGAAGGGCAGGGGTCATGGAATTCACCCCTCCACTTT. Protein product: CASSQEGQGSWNSPLHF.

V gene TRBV2 combines with J gene TRBJ1-2, with D unresolved. The CDR3 extends over 12 amino acids. The germline gives CDR1 SNHLY, CDR2 FYNNEI. V lost 6 bases and J lost 8, with 13 bases in between. The CDR3 DNA is TGTGCCAGCAGAGTCGCGGGCCTCGGCTACACCTTC. Amino acid sequence: CASRVAGLGYTF.

The chain combines TRBV30 with TRBJ1-1, with D possibly TRBD1 on 5 matching bases. V dropped 1 base and J dropped 5 bases, with 17 bases sitting between them. Germline assignment: CDR1 GTSNPN and CDR2 SVGIG (reference sequence). This CDR3 has 15 amino acids. DNA of the CDR3: TGTGCCTGGAGTGATGGGACTACCAATGGGACTGAAGCTTTCTTT. Its protein product is CAWSDGTTNGTEAFF.

As concerns this clone: Additional DNA sequences in this sample encode the identical CDR3. The chain has TRBV19 and TRBJ2-1; 8 nucleotides match TRBD2. CDR1 and CDR2 (germline): LNHDA, SQIVND (reference sequence). The junction had 2 bases not matched to a gene; V was cut back by 3 bases and J by 4 bases. CDR3 length: 14 amino acids. The DNA of the CDR3 is TGTGCCAGTAGTATTAGCGGGACATACAATGAGCAGTTCTTC. This codes for CASSISGTYNEQFF.

The chain uses TRBV18 and TRBJ2-1, with TRBD2 matching 10 bases. Trimming removed 3 bases from V and 7 bases from J; junction bases left unmatched: 9. This CDR3 region has 16 residues. Germline lookup yields CDR1 KGHSH and CDR2 LQKENI. DNA for the CDR3: TGTGCCAGCTCACCGATCGGAAGCGGGAGGGGAAATGAGCAGTTCTTC. Amino acid sequence: CASSPIGSGRGNEQFF.

V and J are TRBV2 and TRBJ2-7; no reliable D call. This CDR3 is 14 amino acids long. From germline, CDR1 is SNHLY and CDR2 FYNNEI. Trimming removed 4 bases at V and 0 bases at J, with 10 bases between. CDR3 amino acids: CASSGSLRSYEQYF. The CDR3 bases are TGTGCCAGCAGTGGTAGTTTGCGCTCCTACGAGCAGTACTTC.

A few counts support this clone. The chain carries TRBV7-8 and TRBJ2-2; D is possibly TRBD2 (5 bases). From germline, CDR1 is SGHVS and CDR2 FQNEAQ. Trimming removed 1 base from V and 0 bases from J, with 12 bases in between. The CDR3 is 17 amino acids. The DNA of the CDR3 is TGTGCCAGCAGCTTAGTCGTGACTATTACGAACACCGGGGAGCTGTTTTTT. The encoded protein is CASSLVVTITNTGELFF.

V gene TRBV30 combines with J gene TRBJ1-5; D might be TRBD1 (6 bases). CDR1 GTSNPN and CDR2 SVGIG come from the germline V gene (reference sequence). With 2 bases removed from V and 4 bases from J, the gap between germline ends came to 9 bases. This CDR3 has 13 residues. The DNA of the CDR3 is TGTGCCTGGAGTTTACAGGGAAATCAGCCCCAGCATTTT. Translation: CAWSLQGNQPQHF.

Only one count was recorded for this clone. The chain uses TRBV19 and TRBJ1-1; 7 bases are a match to TRBD1. The CDR3 extends over 15 amino acids. V lost 4 bases to trimming and J lost 5 bases; unmatched junction nucleotides: 10. Germline V CDR1 and CDR2: LNHDA, SQIVND (reference sequence). CDR3 nucleotide sequence: TGTGCCAGTAGTAGGCGGGGGGGCAGGGGGACTGAAGCTTTCTTT. Translating it yields CASSRRGGRGTEAFF.

This chain links TRBV30 with TRBJ2-3; D ambiguous. This CDR3 is built from 15 residues. The germline gives CDR1 GTSNPN, CDR2 SVGIG (reference sequence). V was pared by 0 bases and J by 0 bases, with 10 bases between. For the CDR3, the DNA is TGTGCCTGGAGTGTACCCTCTACTAGCACAGATACGCAGTATTTT. This encodes CAWSVPSTSTDTQYF.

The table lists this clone with a few counts. The chain couples TRBV15 to TRBJ2-3, with TRBD2 matching 12 bases. V trimming: 0 bases; J trimming: 5 bases; junction bases outside the gene matches: 9. The CDR3 has 18 residues. Germline V CDR1 and CDR2: LNHNV, YYDKDF (reference sequence). CDR3 amino acids: CATSRDLTSGRNRDTQYF. The CDR3 DNA reads as TGTGCCACCAGCAGAGATCTTACTAGCGGGAGGAATAGAGATACGCAGTATTTT.